Listed here are 11 T cell receptor beta chains from one sample, sequenced in a study of shared clonotypes between healthy human individuals. Assay: immunoSEQ multiplex PCR; the TCRdb copy retains only in-frame clones and omits some. The sample carries over a million clones, roughly 95% recorded once. The material sequenced was naive CD4+ T cells sorted from blood. As for subset: CD45RA+ positively selected. The source of these receptors is a man aged 25 to 45 in good health.

The chain employs TRBV11-2 and TRBJ2-7; possible D gene TRBD2, 7 bases. CDR3 size: 19 residues. Trimming pared 5 bases from V and 3 bases from J, leaving 29 bases between. Germline assignment: CDR1 SGHAT and CDR2 FQNNGV. This CDR3 is CASSRRAWSGTTTNYEQYF. CDR3 nucleotides: TGTGCCAGCAGCCGAAGAGCCTGGAGCGGGACAACCACAAACTACGAGCAGTACTTC.

This chain joins TRBV7-6 and TRBJ1-3; D possibly corresponds to TRBD1 (5 bases). The V end was cut by 5 bases, the J end by 0 bases, with 17 bases between. The CDR3 loop spans 17 amino acids. Germline CDR1 and CDR2: SGHVS and FNYEAQ. DNA of the CDR3: TGTGCCAGCAGCCCTCCCTTCCTAGGGACCTCTGGAAACACCATATATTTT. Its translation: CASSPPFLGTSGNTIYF.

The chain recombines TRBV7-9 with TRBJ2-7; D could derive from TRBD1 or TRBD2 (5 bases each). CDR3 length equals 15 residues. Germline CDR1 SEHNR, CDR2 FQNEAQ (reference sequence). V gave up 0 bases and J gave up 2 bases, with 11 bases separating them. CDR3 sequence: CASSLAGDVTYEQYF. CDR3 coding DNA: TGTGCCAGCAGCTTAGCAGGGGACGTAACCTACGAGCAGTACTTC.

J is TRBJ2-5 and V is TRBV7-3, with D perhaps assigned TRBD1 or TRBD2 (5 bases each). Germline lookup yields CDR1 SGHTA and CDR2 FQGTGA. CDR3 length: 16 residues. Between the trimmed V and J ends, which lost 5 bases and 4 bases, there was a span of 20 bases. The chain's CDR3 is CASSPGPGPVVETQYF. DNA of the CDR3: TGTGCCAGCAGCCCGGGACCGGGACCAGTAGTAGAGACCCAGTACTTC.

The rearrangement uses TRBV19 and TRBJ1-1; TRBD1 matches 10 bases. Trimming at V came to 5 bases and at J to 5 bases, leaving 8 bases not matched to a gene. This CDR3 has 15 residues. Germline CDR1 is LNHDA and CDR2 is SQIVND (reference sequence). The CDR3 region is CASSARQGAQTEAFF. In DNA, the CDR3 is TGTGCCAGTAGTGCGAGACAGGGGGCGCAGACTGAAGCTTTCTTT.

The chain uses TRBV10-1 and TRBJ2-5; D is possibly TRBD1 (6 bases). The CDR3 has 15 amino acids. Trimming took 2 bases from V and 6 from J, leaving 16 bases between them. Germline CDR1 reads WNHNN; CDR2 reads SYGVQD (reference sequence). Here the CDR3 reads CASSEGQRHRQTQYF. The CDR3 DNA reads as TGCGCCAGCAGTGAGGGACAGCGACATAGGCAGACCCAGTACTTC.

The chain employs TRBV6-1 and TRBJ1-5; D perhaps matches TRBD1 (6 bases). CDR1 is MNHNS and CDR2 is SASEGT in the germline V gene. Trimming took off 6 bases at V and 3 bases at J, with 12 bases between the two ends. The CDR3 has 14 amino acids. CDR3 protein: CASSIQGLNQPQHF. CDR3 coding DNA: TGTGCCAGCAGCATACAGGGCCTCAATCAGCCCCAGCATTTT.

The rearrangement links TRBV4-1 to TRBJ1-3; TRBD1 matches 9 bases. J lost 0 bases, V lost 4 bases, and 7 bases had no gene match. CDR1 is MGHRA and CDR2 is YSYEKL in the germline V gene. This CDR3 has 17 residues. CDR3 residues: CASSLSKTGGSGNTIYF. DNA of the CDR3: TGCGCCAGCAGCCTAAGTAAGACAGGGGGCTCTGGAAACACCATATATTTT.

The chain has TRBV27 and TRBJ1-3, with a possible D match to TRBD1 (6 bases). Per germline, CDR1 MNHEY and CDR2 SMNVEV (reference sequence). The germline V and J ends were trimmed by 4 bases and 1 base, with 11 bases remaining between them. This CDR3 has 15 amino acids. This chain's CDR3 is CASSYNTGSGNTIYF. The CDR3 DNA reads TGTGCCAGCAGTTATAACACAGGGTCTGGAAACACCATATATTTT.

The rearrangement links TRBV7-2 to TRBJ2-1; TRBD2 matches 8 bases. The V segment lost 4 bases and the J segment 7 bases; nucleotides outside the gene matches: 15. CDR1 and CDR2 (germline): SGHTA, FQGNSA. The CDR3 length is 17 residues. The CDR3 is CASSSTPRGAGDNEQFF. For the CDR3, the DNA is TGTGCCAGCAGCTCTACCCCTCGTGGAGCGGGAGATAATGAGCAGTTCTTC.

This clone was seen once. The chain couples TRBV27 to TRBJ1-2; no clear D gene. The CDR3 sequence is 15 residues long. The germline gives CDR1 MNHEY, CDR2 SMNVEV (reference sequence). The V end lost 1 base, the J end lost 2 bases, and 11 bases lay between the germline ends. The CDR3 loop reads CASSLFSAVNYGYTF. The CDR3 DNA sequence: TGTGCCAGCAGTTTATTCTCGGCGGTGAACTATGGCTACACCTTC.